This TCR beta chain was captured in a study of early T cells in non-severe SARS-CoV-2 infection. The CDR3 consists of 13 residues. Trimming shortened V by 5 bases and J by 5 bases, and 12 bases separated the two germline ends. CDR1 MDHEN and CDR2 SYDVKM come from the germline V gene. Study-level results: VDJdb matches were skewed toward anti-spike CD8 T cell responses.

Individual cDNA molecules received unique molecular identifiers during library preparation. TCRdb reprocessed the 5' RACE reads with MiXCR, giving one entry per CDR3 protein. The table includes tens of thousands of distinct CDR3 sequences, under 15% detected once. This clonotype has ten or more counts. What it binds is not known. Material: whole blood. This sequence was found in an adult who was a healthcare worker with PCR-confirmed SARS-CoV-2 infection or an uninfected control (not recorded which). V and J are TRBV28 and TRBJ2-5; D gene ambiguous. The CDR3 coding sequence is TGTGCCAGCAGTCCACACCTCGGGGAGACCCAGTACTTC. Its translation: CASSPHLGETQYF.